These T cell receptor beta chains were read from a single sample in a study of blood T cell repertoires in COVID-19. The assay was immunoSEQ multiplex PCR, and TCRdb's table has in-frame clones only and misses some. Of nearly 25,000 clones listed, approximately 75% are singletons. Sequencing was carried out using peripheral blood. These receptors were obtained from an older woman with COVID-19, enrolled during active disease. The CDR3 runs from the conserved cysteine through the conserved F or W. The order of the fields is D gene, J gene, clone size, V gene, CDR3 DNA, CDR3 protein. D genes are given only for firm matches. Where a row states a size, it is once, few, many or the class of an expanded clone; other rows omit it.

. TRBJ2-7 . TRBV5-1 TGCGCCAGCAGCTTGGCCGATAATCAGGGTCAGTACGAGCAGTACTTC CASSLADNQGQYEQYF
TRBD1 TRBJ1-6 few TRBV10-3 TGTGCCATCAGGGAGGGACAGGGGAGTTCACCCCTCCACTTT CAIREGQGSSPLHF
TRBD1 TRBJ1-4 few TRBV5-8 TGTGCCAGCAGCGAAGGACAGGCAACTAATGAAAAACTGTTTTTT CASSEGQATNEKLFF
. TRBJ2-2 . TRBV6-2/TRBV6-3 TGTGCCAGCAGTCTTTACACCGGGGAGCTGTTTTTT CASSLYTGELFF
TRBD1 TRBJ2-2 . TRBV7-3 TGTGCCAGCAGCATGGGACAGGCCACCGGGGAGCTGTTTTTT CASSMGQATGELFF
. TRBJ2-1 . TRBV14 TGTGCCAGCAGCCAAAGGGGGAATGAGCAGTTCTTC CASSQRGNEQFF
. TRBJ1-2 . TRBV14 TGTGCCAGCAGCCCAGGGGTCTCATACACCTTC CASSPGVSYTF
. TRBJ1-4 . TRBV14 TGTGCCAGCAGCCCGTCCGGGGCCCAGGGGGAAAAACTGTTTTTT CASSPSGAQGEKLFF
. TRBJ2-3 . TRBV9 TGTGCCAGCAGACCTGGGTTGGAGGCGATAGATACGCAGTATTTT CASRPGLEAIDTQYF
TRBD1 TRBJ1-2 . TRBV7-2 TGTGCCAGCAGCTACTCAGGGACAGGGGCCTATGGCTACACCTTC CASSYSGTGAYGYTF
TRBD2 TRBJ2-1 . TRBV6-2/TRBV6-3 TGTGCCAGCAGTTACCTCCAGCGGGGGAGCTCCTACAATGAGCAGTTCTTC CASSYLQRGSSYNEQFF
TRBD1 TRBJ1-2 . TRBV2 TGTGCCTCCCGGGACAGCTCAATACGAGGCTACACCTTC CASRDSSIRGYTF
TRBD2 TRBJ2-5 . TRBV4-2 TGTGCCAGCAGCCAAGGGACTAGCGGGCAAGAGACCCAGTACTTC CASSQGTSGQETQYF
TRBD2 TRBJ2-1 . TRBV9 TGTGCCAGCAGCGTAGGTGCTAGCGGGGGGGCCTCCTACAATGAGCAGTTCTTC CASSVGASGGASYNEQFF
. TRBJ2-7 . TRBV5-1 TGCGCCAGCAGCTTGAGAGGGGGCTCCTACGAGCAGTACTTC CASSLRGGSYEQYF
TRBD2 TRBJ2-7 . TRBV19 TGTGCCAGTAGTTCGGCGGGGGGGGTGAACTCCTACGAGCAGTACTTC CASSSAGGVNSYEQYF
. TRBJ1-1 . TRBV27 TGTGCCAGCAGTTTATACCCGACAGCAGATGAAGCTTTCTTT CASSLYPTADEAFF